This T cell receptor (beta chain) came from a study of shared clonotypes between healthy human individuals. Overall study results and limits: Approximately 5% was the fraction of naive CD4 clonotypes found shared across a few donors.

It was CD45RO-negative cells, positively selected for CCR7, that made up naive CD8 cells, with terminally differentiated effector memory CD45RA+ cells excluded. Only Caucasian adults living in Nashville, Tennessee made up the donor group. Samples underwent the assay at deep level. Here immunoSEQ multiplex PCR was the method, and the copy in TCRdb shows in-frame clones only, minus some. The data contain hundreds of thousands of clones, nearly 95% of them singletons. To note about this clone: Its specificity is not known.

The clonotype originates from a man aged 25-40 years in good health. What was sequenced was naive CD8+ T cells sorted from blood.

CDR3: CASSSGRRNEQFF. CDR3 nucleotide sequence: TGTGCCAGCAGTTCCGGGAGGCGCAATGAGCAGTTCTTC. The rearrangement joins TRBV27 to TRBJ2-1, with 7 nucleotides matching TRBD2. Germline trimming cut 4 bases from V and 6 bases from J; bases unmatched to any gene: 3. The CDR3 loop spans 13 amino acids. CDR1 is MNHEY and CDR2 is SMNVEV in the germline V gene (reference sequence).